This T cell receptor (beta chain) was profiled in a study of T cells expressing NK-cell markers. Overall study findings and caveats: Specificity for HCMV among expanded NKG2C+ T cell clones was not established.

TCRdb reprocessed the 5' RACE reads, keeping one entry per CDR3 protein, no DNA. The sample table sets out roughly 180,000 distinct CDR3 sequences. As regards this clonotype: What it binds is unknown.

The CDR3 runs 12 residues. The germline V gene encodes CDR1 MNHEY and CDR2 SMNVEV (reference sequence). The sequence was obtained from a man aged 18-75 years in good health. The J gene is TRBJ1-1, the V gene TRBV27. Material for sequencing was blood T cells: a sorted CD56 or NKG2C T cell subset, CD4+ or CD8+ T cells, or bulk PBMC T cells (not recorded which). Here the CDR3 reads CASSLSNGEAFF.